Presented here are 29 T cell receptor beta chains from one specimen sequenced in a study of blood T cell repertoires in COVID-19. Sequencing was performed with immunoSEQ multiplex PCR; in TCRdb, only in-frame clones are kept and a portion is missing. The data contain approximately 170,000 clones, 84% of them singletons. Sample: PBMCs or T cells enriched from blood (not recorded which). These receptors originate from a man aged 45 to 65 who had recovered from COVID-19.

The chain has TRBV7-2 and TRBJ2-3, with 15 nucleotides matching TRBD2. Germline trimming cut 3 bases from V and 0 bases from J; bases unmatched to any gene: 7. This CDR3 comprises 19 residues. CDR1 SGHTA and CDR2 FQGNSA come from the germline V gene. For the CDR3, the DNA is TGTGCCAGCAGCTTCGGACTAGCGGGGGGGGTAGCTAGCACAGATACGCAGTATTTT. Residues: CASSFGLAGGVASTDTQYF.

J is TRBJ1-4 and V is TRBV30; TRBD1 aligns across 7 bases. Trimming at V came to 3 bases and at J to 12 bases, leaving 16 bases not matched to a gene. CDR3 length equals 15 residues. The germline CDR1 and CDR2 sequences are GTSNPN and SVGIG (reference sequence). CDR3 DNA: TGTGCCTGGAGCGAAAGGGGAAGGGGGCGTTCCGAACTGTTTTTT. Its translation: CAWSERGRGRSELFF.

This clone was recorded only once. The CDR3 DNA sequence: TGTGCCAGCGGAGCTAATCAGCCCCAGCATTTT. This encodes CASGANQPQHF. The chain is built from TRBV27 and TRBJ1-5, with D uncertain. CDR3 size: 11 residues. Germline CDR1 MNHEY, CDR2 SMNVEV (reference sequence). V gave up 8 bases and J gave up 4 bases, with 6 bases separating them.

This chain links TRBV9 with TRBJ2-3; TRBD1 matches 9 bases. The ends lost 3 bases at V and 4 bases at J; junction bases unmatched: 9. Germline V gene sequence: CDR1 SGDLS, CDR2 YYNGEE. The CDR3 contains 16 residues. In nucleotides, the CDR3 is TGTGCCAGCAGCGAAACACCGGGACAGGGCTCAGATACGCAGTATTTT. This translates into CASSETPGQGSDTQYF.

V and J are TRBV3-1 (or the pseudogene TRBV3-2) and TRBJ1-5, with no clear D. Germline-derived CDR1 and CDR2 are LGHDT and YNNKEL (reference sequence). Trimming took off 8 bases at V and 4 bases at J, with 12 bases between the two ends. CDR3 length: 13 residues. The CDR3 loop reads CASDLEPNQPQHF. The CDR3 DNA reads TGTGCCAGCGATCTTGAGCCGAATCAGCCCCAGCATTTT.

This sequence joins TRBV5-1 and TRBJ2-3; TRBD2 aligns across 9 bases. CDR3 size: 16 residues. V shed 3 bases, J shed 2 bases, and the junction held 7 bases outside the gene matches. Germline CDR1 SGHRS, CDR2 YFSETQ. The CDR3 is CASSYFSGGVTDTQYF. The DNA for the CDR3 is TGCGCCAGCAGCTATTTTAGCGGGGGAGTCACAGATACGCAGTATTTT.

This clone was counted many times. The chain uses TRBV7-9 and TRBJ1-4; 8 nucleotides align to TRBD1. The V and J ends lost 5 bases and 7 bases, in that order; junction bases with no gene match: 9. This CDR3 spans 15 amino acids. The germline CDR1 and CDR2 sequences are SEHNR and FQNEAQ (reference sequence). CDR3 coding DNA: TGTGCCAGCAGCGAGCGACAGGGGACGATTGAAAAACTGTTTTTT. The encoded protein is CASSERQGTIEKLFF.

The chain recombines TRBV29-1 with TRBJ2-1, with 12 bases aligning to TRBD2. The CDR3 runs 16 residues. The J segment lost 6 bases and the V segment lost 5 bases, leaving 11 bases of the junction unmatched. Germline values: CDR1 SQVTM, CDR2 ANQGSEA. CDR3 nucleotide sequence: TGCAGCGTTATTACCCCGGGACTAGCGGGCCCCAATGAGCAGTTCTTC. This encodes CSVITPGLAGPNEQFF.

The rearrangement links TRBV19 to TRBJ2-1; D remains ambiguous. This CDR3 comprises 15 residues. The V end was cut by 3 bases, the J end by 0 bases, with 9 bases between. Per germline, CDR1 LNHDA and CDR2 SQIVND (reference sequence). DNA of the CDR3: TGTGCCAGTAGTATGTGGGCCGACTCCTACAATGAGCAGTTCTTC. Its protein is CASSMWADSYNEQFF.

The chain links TRBV5-6 to TRBJ2-7; the match to TRBD1 covers 7 bases. Per germline, CDR1 SGHDT and CDR2 YYEEEE. Germline trimming cut 3 bases from V and 0 bases from J; bases unmatched to any gene: 6. The CDR3 has 15 amino acids. The CDR3 DNA is TGTGCCAGCAGCTCCACAGGGGTTAGCTCCTACGAGCAGTACTTC. It codes for CASSSTGVSSYEQYF.

This chain joins TRBV5-5 and TRBJ1-2; possibly TRBD1 for D (5 bases). Between the trimmed V and J ends, which lost 3 bases and 6 bases, there was a span of 12 bases. Germline CDR1 is SGHKS and CDR2 is YYEKEE (reference sequence). This CDR3 spans 13 amino acids. The CDR3 DNA sequence: TGTGCCAGCAGCTCCCAGGGTGACCATGGCTACACCTTC. It is translated as CASSSQGDHGYTF.

This chain connects TRBV25-1 to TRBJ2-1; D is uncertain. Germline V gene data show CDR1 as MGHDK and CDR2 as SYGVNS. The CDR3 sequence is 16 residues long. Deletions cut 1 base from V and 1 base from J, with 11 bases between. Here the CDR3 DNA reads TGTGCCAGCAGTGAATTGGTGTTCGGTTCCTACAATGAGCAGTTCTTC. Translation: CASSELVFGSYNEQFF.

The rearrangement links TRBV6-2 or TRBV6-3 to TRBJ1-5; the D is unclear. The CDR3 consists of 15 residues. Per the germline V gene, CDR1 is MNHEY and CDR2 is SVGEGT. V dropped 2 bases and J dropped 4 bases, with 12 bases sitting between them. The CDR3 spells CASSYARRDNQPQHF. In DNA form, the CDR3 reads TGTGCCAGCAGTTACGCCAGGAGGGATAATCAGCCCCAGCATTTT.

This chain connects TRBV19 to TRBJ1-1; unclear D gene. The V gene lost 3 bases and the J gene lost 7 bases, with 12 bases spanning the gap. Germline lookup yields CDR1 LNHDA and CDR2 SQIVND (reference sequence). The CDR3 has 13 residues. In nucleotides, the CDR3 is TGTGCCAGTAGTATTACTACGGCCCATGAAGCTTTCTTT. Translation: CASSITTAHEAFF.

This chain links TRBV5-6 with TRBJ2-7, with 11 bases aligning to TRBD2. The germline V gene encodes CDR1 SGHDT and CDR2 YYEEEE. The CDR3 is 14 residues long. V gave up 4 bases and J gave up 3 bases; unmatched junction bases: 3. CDR3 amino acids: CASSTGLAGYEQYF. CDR3 DNA sequence: TGTGCCAGCAGCACCGGACTAGCGGGCTACGAGCAGTACTTC. Looking up the rest from reference TRBV5-6 and TRBJ2-7 gives the full variable domain: DAGVTQSPTHLIKTRGQQVTLRCSPKSGHDTVSWYQQALGQGPQFIFQYYEEEERQRGNFPDRFSGHQFPNYSSELNVNALLLGDSALYLCASSTGLAGYEQYFGPGTRLTVT.

V and J are TRBV4-1 and TRBJ1-1; possible D gene TRBD1, 6 bases. Looked up from germline, CDR1 is MGHRA and CDR2 is YSYEKL. Trimming removed 10 bases at V and 2 bases at J, with 20 bases between. The CDR3 consists of 15 residues. Written as DNA, the CDR3 is TGCGCCACCCCCGGCCCCGGACAGAAAAACACTGAAGCTTTCTTT. Its translation is CATPGPGQKNTEAFF.

The chain has TRBV11-2 and TRBJ1-6; D gene uncertain. The CDR3 covers 15 residues. Trimming stripped 2 bases from V and 2 bases from J, with 7 bases between. Germline lookup yields CDR1 SGHAT and CDR2 FQNNGV. This CDR3 is CASSLPRAYNSPLHF. The DNA of the CDR3 is TGTGCCAGCAGCTTACCGAGGGCCTATAATTCACCCCTCCACTTT.

This CDR3 is CASSSRSSNTGELFF. The DNA for the CDR3 is TGTGCCAGCAGTTCCCGTTCCTCGAACACCGGGGAGCTGTTTTTT. The chain couples TRBV27 to TRBJ2-2; unclear D gene. Germline V gives CDR1 MNHEY, CDR2 SMNVEV (reference sequence). V was pared by 4 bases and J by 0 bases, with 9 bases between. The CDR3 has 15 amino acids.

The chain has TRBV6-1 and TRBJ1-2; 7 nucleotides match TRBD1. V lost 0 bases, J lost 4 bases, and 8 bases stayed unmatched. This CDR3 spans 16 amino acids. Germline V gene sequence: CDR1 MNHNS, CDR2 SASEGT. CDR3 sequence (DNA): TGTGCCAGCAGTGAAGCGTTAGGGGGCTCGGGCTATGGCTACACCTTC. It encodes CASSEALGGSGYGYTF.

This clone was recorded only once. This rearrangement joins TRBV7-9 to TRBJ1-4, with D possibly matching TRBD1 (6 bases). This CDR3 has 15 amino acids. Germline lookup yields CDR1 SEHNR and CDR2 FQNEAQ (reference sequence). Deletions cut 5 bases from V and 4 bases from J, with 14 bases between. The CDR3 protein is CASSEQGRSNEKLFF. The DNA of the CDR3 is TGTGCCAGCAGCGAACAGGGCAGGAGTAATGAAAAACTGTTTTTT.

This chain links TRBV5-1 with TRBJ2-1; 7 nucleotides line up with TRBD2. The CDR3 contains 15 residues. Germline loops: CDR1 SGHRS, CDR2 YFSETQ. V trimming: 1 base; J trimming: 6 bases; junction bases outside the gene matches: 7. The CDR3 DNA sequence: TGCGCCAGCAGCTTGTCTGGACTAGTGCTCAATGAGCAGTTCTTC. Translated: CASSLSGLVLNEQFF.

V usage is TRBV27 and J usage is TRBJ1-2; D uncertain. This CDR3 spans 13 amino acids. The V end lost 3 bases, the J end lost 3 bases, and 8 bases lay between the germline ends. Germline V gene data show CDR1 as MNHEY and CDR2 as SMNVEV (reference sequence). CDR3: CASSFGQHYGYTF. The CDR3, as DNA: TGTGCCAGCAGTTTTGGGCAGCACTATGGCTACACCTTC.

The V call is TRBV5-6, the J call TRBJ2-6, with 7 positions matching TRBD1. Looked up from germline, CDR1 is SGHDT and CDR2 is YYEEEE. The CDR3 consists of 16 residues. V shed 3 bases and J 2 bases; nucleotides not matched to a gene: 5. The CDR3 here is CASSSPGGAGANVLTF. CDR3 sequence (DNA): TGTGCCAGCAGCTCCCCAGGGGGTGCTGGGGCCAACGTCCTGACTTTC.

The chain uses TRBV10-1 and TRBJ1-2, with D uncertain. The CDR3 spans 12 residues. Germline V gives CDR1 WNHNN, CDR2 SYGVQD (reference sequence). V was shortened by 8 bases and J by 4 bases, with 11 bases between the two germline ends. In nucleotides, the CDR3 is TGCGCCAGCCCCCGAGGAGGCTATGGCTACACCTTC. Its translation is CASPRGGYGYTF.

V usage is TRBV19 and J usage is TRBJ1-1; a weak D match, TRBD1 (6 bases). The CDR3 contains 15 residues. V lost 5 bases, J lost 0 bases, and 13 bases lay in between. CDR1 and CDR2 from the germline V gene are LNHDA and SQIVND (reference sequence). In DNA, the CDR3 is TGTGCCAGTAGTGTTTCAGGGGCCATGAACACTGAAGCTTTCTTT. Its translation: CASSVSGAMNTEAFF.

Worth noting for this clone: One end of the junction fails to match germline, which may point to a read error. J is TRBJ2-3 and V is TRBV9; 8 bases are a match to TRBD2. Germline V CDR1 and CDR2: SGDLS, YYNGEE. This CDR3 contains 17 residues. CDR3: CARRVGGGRGGTDTQYF. The CDR3 nucleotides read TGCGCCCGCCGCGTCGGCGGGGGGCGGGGGGGCACAGATACGCAGTATTTT.

This clone appeared a single time. J is TRBJ1-3 and V is TRBV2; possible D gene TRBD1, 5 bases. Trimming cost V 5 bases and J 0 bases, with 14 bases left between them. The CDR3 is 16 residues long. CDR1 SNHLY and CDR2 FYNNEI come from the germline V gene. Here the CDR3 reads CASSQGLLASGNTIYF. CDR3 DNA: TGTGCCAGCAGTCAGGGCCTCCTCGCCTCTGGAAACACCATATATTTT.

This rearrangement joins TRBV18 to TRBJ2-1; 10 bases are a match to TRBD1. V dropped 5 bases and J dropped 10; count of bases not matched to a gene: 14. The V gene's germline CDR1 is KGHSH and CDR2 LQKENI. The CDR3 consists of 16 residues. CDR3 coding DNA: TGTGCCAGCTCATCAGGCGGGACAGGGGTAGTGGGAGAGCAGTTCTTC. Its translation is CASSSGGTGVVGEQFF. The complete variable domain, with remaining parts taken from reference TRBV18 and TRBJ2-1, reads NAGVMQNPRHLVRRRGQEARLRCSPMKGHSHVYWYRQLPEEGLKFMVYLQKENIIDESGMPKERFSAEFPKEGPSILRIQQVVRGDSAAYFCASSSGGTGVVGEQFFGPGTRLTVL.

This sequence joins TRBV5-1 and TRBJ1-1; 7 nucleotides match TRBD1. V lost 7 bases to trimming and J lost 2 bases; unmatched junction nucleotides: 8. Germline V gene sequence: CDR1 SGHRS, CDR2 YFSETQ. The CDR3 extends over 14 amino acids. The DNA of the CDR3 is TGCGCCAGCGCACAACAGGGGCGTAACACTGAAGCTTTCTTT. Its protein is CASAQQGRNTEAFF.